The clone carrying this T cell receptor (beta chain) was picked up one time. What it binds is not known. This sample is drawn from a study of T cell responses to AZD1222 COVID-19 vaccine. Findings of the study overall: Only after the peak T cell response were repertoires sampled. Donors, mostly white British, included more females; clonal diversity was possibly underestimated.

TCRdb keeps only in-frame clones here, not all; method: immunoSEQ multiplex PCR. Of about 170,000 clones detected, 80% to 95% appear once; the ten largest clones hold about 4%. CDR3 length equals 17 residues. The V and J ends lost 1 base and 2 bases, in that order; junction bases with no gene match: 11. Germline V gene sequence: CDR1 MGHRA, CDR2 YSYEKL. The rearrangement links TRBV4-1 to TRBJ2-7; 7 bases line up with TRBD2. Material: peripheral blood, obtained on day 0 of AZD1222 vaccination. The clonotype was recovered from an adult in good health. The CDR3 coding sequence is TGCGCCAGCAGCCAAGGGGGAGGTGGCGGGAGCCCCTACGAGCAGTACTTC. This codes for CASSQGGGGGSPYEQYF.